This T cell receptor beta chain was recovered during a study of shared clonotypes between healthy human individuals. Study summary: Aged between 18 and 49, the donors were two women and three men. Findings of the study overall: Despite large depth, sorted-subset datasets appeared incompletely sequenced.

For this clone: The antigen is undetermined. Different DNA sequences within this sample yield the same CDR3.

Produced via immunoSEQ multiplex PCR; TCRdb's table is partial and in-frame only. The top ten hold 0.39% of the sample, which has 2 million to 2.5 million clones, just over 90% seen once. The CDR3 has 15 residues. The V end was cut by 5 bases, the J end by 0 bases, with 11 bases between. CDR1 and CDR2 (germline): SGHTA, FQGTGA. The sequencing input was naive CD4+ T cells from PBMCs. The subset denotes: CD45RA+ positively selected. The clonotype comes from a man aged 18 to 30 in good health. Some clones in this sample may be carry-over from other donors' samples. The V call is TRBV7-3, the J call TRBJ2-1; possible D gene TRBD2, 6 bases. In DNA form, the CDR3 reads TGTGCCAGCAGCCCGCGGGGAAGCTCCTACAATGAGCAGTTCTTC. Translating it yields CASSPRGSSYNEQFF.